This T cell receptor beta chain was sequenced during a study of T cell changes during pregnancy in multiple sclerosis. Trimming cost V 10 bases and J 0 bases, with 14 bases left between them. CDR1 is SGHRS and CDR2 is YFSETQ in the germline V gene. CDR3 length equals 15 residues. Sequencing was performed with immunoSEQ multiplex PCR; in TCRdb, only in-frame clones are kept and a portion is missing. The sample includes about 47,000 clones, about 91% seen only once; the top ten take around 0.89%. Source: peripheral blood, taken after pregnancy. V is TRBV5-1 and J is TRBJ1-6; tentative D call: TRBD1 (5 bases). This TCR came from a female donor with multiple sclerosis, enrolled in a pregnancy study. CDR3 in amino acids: CAGHIRPSYNSPLHF. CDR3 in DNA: TGCGCCGGACATATTAGACCCTCCTATAATTCACCCCTCCACTTT.